These 27 T cell receptor beta chains share one sample of origin, sequenced in a study of beta chain features in type 1 diabetes. Overall study results and limits: Moderate yet significant TCRB CDR3 shortening was seen in Type 1 diabetes patients in all four CD4+ subsets.

Of the isolated RNA, all was reverse transcribed, and so the sequenced material was expressed TCRB transcripts. The data were produced by immunoSEQ multiplex PCR, yet TCRdb's version contains in-frame clones alone and is incomplete. The repertoire holds about 160,000 clones, 50% to 70% seen once, with around 0.08% in the top ten. What these receptors recognize is not known. The specimen was naive CD4+ T cells from blood. The source is a man between 25 and 39 years old with type 1 diabetes.

This sequence joins TRBV11-2 and TRBJ2-2; TRBD1 or TRBD2 may be the D gene (5 bases each). The CDR3 covers 17 residues. Trimming shortened V by 5 bases and J by 1 base, and 17 bases separated the two germline ends. Germline CDR1 reads SGHAT; CDR2 reads FQNNGV. In nucleotides, the CDR3 is TGTGCCAGCAGCCCTAGCCGGGCAGGGATGAACACCGGGGAGCTGTTTTTT. As protein: CASSPSRAGMNTGELFF.

The CDR3 DNA follows: TGTGCCAGCAGCTTGTATGAGATTGAAGCTTTCTTT. It encodes CASSLYEIEAFF. This chain links TRBV5-6 with TRBJ1-1, with D uncertain. Trimming removed 1 base from V and 7 bases from J, with 8 bases in between. The V gene's germline CDR1 is SGHDT and CDR2 YYEEEE. The CDR3 consists of 12 residues.

V and J are TRBV14 and TRBJ2-3; D unclear. Germline V CDR1 and CDR2: SGHDN, FVKESK. The CDR3 has 16 amino acids. V lost 6 bases and J 3 bases, leaving 19 bases between the germline ends. The CDR3 loop is CASSPPGLKNTDTQYF. In DNA form, the CDR3 reads TGTGCCAGCAGTCCACCGGGCCTCAAGAATACAGATACGCAGTATTTT. Variable domain in full (rest from reference TRBV14 and TRBJ2-3): EAGVTQFPSHSVIEKGQTVTLRCDPISGHDNLYWYRRVMGKEIKFLLHFVKESKQDESGMPNNRFLAERTGGTYSTLKVQPAELEDSGVYFCASSPPGLKNTDTQYFGPGTRLTVL.

This chain uses TRBV5-1 with TRBJ2-7, with a tentative D call TRBD2 (5 bases). V lost 1 base and J lost 5, with 13 bases in between. This CDR3 comprises 14 residues. Germline CDR1 SGHRS, CDR2 YFSETQ. DNA for the CDR3: TGCGCCAGCAGCTTGAATGGGGAGACTAACGAGCAGTACTTC. Its translation: CASSLNGETNEQYF.

The chain combines TRBV5-6 with TRBJ1-5; D is uncertain. There are 12 residues in the CDR3. Germline CDR1 SGHDT, CDR2 YYEEEE. V dropped 4 bases and J dropped 6 bases, with 8 bases sitting between them. The CDR3 DNA is TGTGCCAGCAGCCTGGGGTTTCAGCCCCAGCATTTT. It specifies CASSLGFQPQHF.

This clone was seen a handful of times. The V gene is TRBV9, the J gene TRBJ2-1, with 9 bases identical to TRBD2. V lost 7 bases and J lost 5; bases outside the gene matches: 10. The CDR3 has 15 amino acids. Germline assignment: CDR1 SGDLS and CDR2 YYNGEE. CDR3: CASPRPAGGNNEQFF. CDR3 sequence (DNA): TGTGCCAGCCCCCGCCCAGCGGGGGGAAACAATGAGCAGTTCTTC.

The rearrangement uses TRBV2 and TRBJ1-1; D not certain. This CDR3 region has 11 residues. Trimming pared 11 bases from V and 1 base from J, leaving 8 bases between. Germline values: CDR1 SNHLY, CDR2 FYNNEI. The CDR3 loop is CAGTQNTEAFF. In DNA form, the CDR3 reads TGTGCCGGTACACAGAACACTGAAGCTTTCTTT. Full variable domain (remainder filled in from reference TRBV2 and TRBJ1-1): EPEVTQTPSHQVTQMGQEVILRCVPISNHLYFYWYRQILGQKVEFLVSFYNNEISEKSEIFDDQFSVERPDGSNFTLKIRSTKLEDSAMYFCAGTQNTEAFFGQGTRLTVV.

The rearrangement uses TRBV4-1 and TRBJ2-1; the D gene is possibly TRBD2 (6 bases). CDR1 and CDR2 from the germline V gene are MGHRA and YSYEKL. This CDR3 has 15 amino acids. Between the trimmed V and J ends, which lost 0 bases and 3 bases, there was a span of 9 bases. The CDR3, as DNA: TGCGCCAGCAGCCAAGAGGAGGGGAGCTACAATGAGCAGTTCTTC. As protein: CASSQEEGSYNEQFF.

This clone was observed a handful of times. The chain employs TRBV4-1 and TRBJ2-3; D may be TRBD1 (6 bases). The germline CDR1 and CDR2 sequences are MGHRA and YSYEKL. The CDR3 loop spans 15 amino acids. V lost 0 bases and J 4 bases, leaving 11 bases between the germline ends. The chain's CDR3 is CASSQEDAGADTQYF. The CDR3 coding sequence is TGCGCCAGCAGCCAAGAGGATGCAGGGGCAGATACGCAGTATTTT.

This clone was counted only a few times. The V gene is TRBV29-1, the J gene TRBJ2-7; the D gene could be TRBD1 or TRBD2 (5 bases each). V lost 1 base to trimming and J lost 6 bases, with 10 bases between them. Germline V lookup: CDR1 SQVTM, CDR2 ANQGSEA. The CDR3 is 12 amino acids. The CDR3 DNA follows: TGCAGCGTTGAAGTAGCAGGGAGCGAGCAGTACTTC. It specifies CSVEVAGSEQYF.

The J gene is TRBJ2-1, the V gene TRBV19, with 10 positions matching TRBD1. This CDR3 has 15 residues. Germline V CDR1 and CDR2: LNHDA, SQIVND (reference sequence). V lost 4 bases, J lost 0 bases, and 0 bases stayed unmatched. The CDR3 DNA reads TGTGCCAGTAGTAGGACAGGGGGCTCCTACAATGAGCAGTTCTTC. The encoded protein is CASSRTGGSYNEQFF.

This clone was counted only a few times. The J gene is TRBJ2-3, the V gene TRBV13; 8 bases match TRBD2. The CDR3 consists of 17 residues. Germline CDR1 and CDR2: PRHDT and FYEKMQ (reference sequence). V was pared by 1 base and J by 7 bases, with 13 bases of the junction left unmatched. CDR3 DNA sequence: TGTGCCAGCAGCTTAGTTAAAGAATTCGGGGGGGCATATACGCAGTATTTT. This codes for CASSLVKEFGGAYTQYF.

This clone was detected a few times. V is TRBV2 and J is TRBJ1-4; unclear D gene. The ends were cut back, 0 bases at V and 0 bases at J, with 8 bases in the middle. CDR1 and CDR2 (germline): SNHLY, FYNNEI. There are 16 residues in the CDR3. The CDR3: CASSEARTATNEKLFF. The CDR3 DNA reads as TGTGCCAGCAGTGAAGCGCGGACTGCAACTAATGAAAAACTGTTTTTT.

The V and J genes are TRBV2 and TRBJ2-3; 8 bases map to TRBD1. This CDR3 is 14 amino acids long. Looked up from germline, CDR1 is SNHLY and CDR2 is FYNNEI. After removal of 6 bases from V and 5 bases from J, the junction contained 7 bases not matched to a gene. This CDR3 reads CASRPGQGGDTQYF. CDR3 coding DNA: TGTGCCAGCAGACCCGGACAGGGAGGAGATACGCAGTATTTT. Based on the CDR3 plus reference TRBV2 and TRBJ2-3, the full variable domain is EPEVTQTPSHQVTQMGQEVILRCVPISNHLYFYWYRQILGQKVEFLVSFYNNEISEKSEIFDDQFSVERPDGSNFTLKIRSTKLEDSAMYFCASRPGQGGDTQYFGPGTRLTVL.

The V call is TRBV7-2, the J call TRBJ1-5; D perhaps matches TRBD1 (6 bases). CDR1 is SGHTA and CDR2 is FQGNSA in the germline V gene. CDR3 length equals 14 residues. Trimming left V 5 bases short and J 2 bases short, with 10 bases between. CDR3: CASSNWTGNQPQHF. The CDR3 DNA reads as TGTGCCAGCAGCAACTGGACAGGCAATCAGCCCCAGCATTTT.

J is TRBJ2-7 and V is TRBV7-9; D possibly matches TRBD1 or TRBD2 (5 bases each). The length of the CDR3 is 15 residues. Per germline, CDR1 SEHNR and CDR2 FQNEAQ (reference sequence). The V and J ends lost 5 bases and 3 bases respectively, with 17 bases between them. CDR3 amino acids: CASSTYGTGDYEQYF. CDR3 in DNA: TGTGCCAGCAGCACATACGGGACGGGTGACTACGAGCAGTACTTC.

This clone was seen only a few times. V is TRBV30 and J is TRBJ1-1; D is possibly TRBD1 (5 bases). The V gene's germline CDR1 is GTSNPN and CDR2 SVGIG (reference sequence). CDR3 length: 14 amino acids. V was clipped by 0 bases and J by 1 base, with 9 bases between them. CDR3 sequence: CAWSVRAWNTEAFF. The CDR3 DNA follows: TGTGCCTGGAGTGTCAGGGCCTGGAACACTGAAGCTTTCTTT. The full variable domain, completed using reference TRBV30 and TRBJ1-1, is SQTIHQWPATLVQPVGSPLSLECTVEGTSNPNLYWYRQAAGRGLQLLFYSVGIGQISSEVPQNLSASRPQDRQFILSSKKLLLSDSGFYLCAWSVRAWNTEAFFGQGTRLTVV.

The chain is built from TRBV30 and TRBJ2-3; possible D gene TRBD2, 5 bases. Trimming removed 3 bases from V and 6 bases from J, with 13 bases in between. Germline V gene lookup returns CDR1 GTSNPN and CDR2 SVGIG (reference sequence). The CDR3 length is 13 residues. The CDR3 here is CAWRVLGGDTQYF. DNA for the CDR3: TGTGCCTGGAGGGTGCTAGGCGGGGATACGCAGTATTTT.

The rearrangement uses TRBV4-1 and TRBJ1-4; D is ambiguous. Per the germline V gene, CDR1 is MGHRA and CDR2 is YSYEKL. Trimming shortened V by 0 bases and J by 0 bases, and 8 bases separated the two germline ends. CDR3 length: 16 amino acids. The CDR3 protein is CASSQDLVATNEKLFF. The CDR3 DNA reads as TGCGCCAGCAGCCAAGATCTGGTCGCAACTAATGAAAAACTGTTTTTT.

Concerning this clone: Other DNA sequences from this sample encode an identical CDR3 as well. This rearrangement joins TRBV20-1 to TRBJ2-5; 8 bases are a match to TRBD1. Unmatched junction bases numbered 1, after V lost 6 bases and J lost 4 bases. The CDR3 length is 11 residues. CDR1 DFQATT and CDR2 SNEGSKA come from the germline V gene (reference sequence). CDR3 in amino acids: CSAGQGETQYF. CDR3 bases: TGCAGTGCCGGACAGGGAGAGACCCAGTACTTC.

This clone has a handful of counts. This chain joins TRBV7-9 and TRBJ2-7; D unresolved. V lost 0 bases and J lost 2, with 5 bases in between. Germline V gene data show CDR1 as SEHNR and CDR2 as FQNEAQ (reference sequence). The CDR3 has 13 residues. Here the CDR3 DNA reads TGTGCCAGCAGCTTAGCAGGGACCTACGAGCAGTACTTC. Protein product: CASSLAGTYEQYF.

This clone was seen more than once but under ten times. The V and J genes are TRBV29-1 and TRBJ1-1, with 8 bases matching TRBD1. J gave up 5 bases and V 6 bases, and 5 bases lay outside the gene matches. This CDR3 has 12 residues. CDR1 is SQVTM and CDR2 is ANQGSEA in the germline V gene. The CDR3 reads CSVGQGLTEAFF. CDR3 DNA sequence: TGCAGCGTCGGACAGGGCTTGACTGAAGCTTTCTTT.

V gene TRBV7-2 combines with J gene TRBJ2-3, with D hard to call. The CDR3 has 13 residues. Per the germline V gene, CDR1 is SGHTA and CDR2 is FQGNSA. V was trimmed by 5 bases and J by 5 bases, leaving 11 bases between them. In DNA form, the CDR3 reads TGTGCCAGCAGCCCGAATCAGAAAGATACGCAGTATTTT. Its translation is CASSPNQKDTQYF.

The V call is TRBV15, the J call TRBJ1-4; D gene unclear. V was shortened by 0 bases and J by 2 bases, with 7 bases between the two germline ends. CDR1 LNHNV and CDR2 YYDKDF come from the germline V gene (reference sequence). The CDR3 is made up of 15 amino acids. The CDR3 coding sequence is TGTGCCACCAGCAGAGATCTCGGGACTAATGAAAAACTGTTTTTT. Translated: CATSRDLGTNEKLFF.

The chain is built from TRBV2 and TRBJ2-7, with no clear D. The V end lost 7 bases, the J end lost 2 bases, and 6 bases lay between the germline ends. The CDR3 is made up of 11 amino acids. The germline V gene has CDR1 SNHLY and CDR2 FYNNEI. The CDR3 region is CASTIAYEQYF. CDR3 DNA sequence: TGTGCCAGCACGATCGCCTACGAGCAGTACTTC.

This clone was observed a handful of times. The chain couples TRBV7-2 to TRBJ1-2; D unclear. Germline CDR1 is SGHTA and CDR2 is FQGNSA. The CDR3 consists of 14 residues. V lost 2 bases to trimming and J lost 0 bases, with 7 bases between them. CDR3 amino acids: CASSLPTANYGYTF. CDR3 bases: TGTGCCAGCAGCTTACCGACGGCTAACTATGGCTACACCTTC.

The sample holds a few counts of this clone. The chain combines TRBV28 with TRBJ2-5; D unclear. V lost 3 bases and J 4 bases, leaving 9 bases between the germline ends. The CDR3 sequence is 13 residues long. The germline V gene encodes CDR1 MDHEN and CDR2 SYDVKM. The CDR3 DNA reads TGTGCCAGCAGTTTGATAGGGTCAGAGACCCAGTACTTC. Its translation is CASSLIGSETQYF. Variable domain in full (rest from reference TRBV28 and TRBJ2-5): DVKVTQSSRYLVKRTGEKVFLECVQDMDHENMFWYRQDPGLGLRLIYFSYDVKMKEKGDIPEGYSVSREKKERFSLILESASTNQTSMYLCASSLIGSETQYFGPGTRLLVL.